Listed here is a single TCR beta chain. Its antigen is not identified. The sample is drawn from a study of CD8+ T cells in alopecia areata. Study context: Scoring of severity for treated patients was based on percentage of affected scalp area. Study outcomes and limitations: A great number of expanded lesional clones endured in scalp and blood during tofacitinib. Against the mouse data, patients shared TCRs less clearly, possibly for HLA reasons.

As to treatment: oral pan-JAK inhibitor, 5-10 mg twice daily. Peripheral blood and lesional scalp punch biopsies were taken from alopecia areata patients. The CDR3 is made up of 14 amino acids. The V gene end was trimmed by 3 bases and the J gene end by 1 base; junction bases not matched to a gene: 1. Germline V gives CDR1 LNHDA, CDR2 SQIVND (reference sequence). Extracted from the samples, RNA was reverse transcribed into cDNA to serve as the sequencing template. Clones were read by immunoSEQ multiplex PCR, and TCRdb kept only the in-frame ones, dropping some. The repertoire holds about 280,000 clones, with 58% as singletons.

This receptor was obtained from a human donor with alopecia areata. The source was CD4+ T cells sorted from blood, collected at week 24, from a patient treated with tofacitinib. V and J are TRBV19 and TRBJ2-7; the match to TRBD1 covers 9 bases. CDR3 bases: TGTGCCAGTAGTATCGGGACAGGGTCCTACGAGCAGTACTTC. The encoded protein is CASSIGTGSYEQYF. Combining the CDR3 with reference TRBV19 and TRBJ2-7 gives the whole variable domain DGGITQSPKYLFRKEGQNVTLSCEQNLNHDAMYWYRQDPGQGLRLIYYSQIVNDFQKGDIAEGYSVSREKKESFPLTVTSAQKNPTAFYLCASSIGTGSYEQYFGPGTRLTVT.